Below, 2 T cell receptor beta chains from the same sample are listed, as sequenced in a study of shared clonotypes between healthy human individuals. Profiling relied on immunoSEQ multiplex PCR, and the TCRdb table lists in-frame clones only, not all of them. The data show under 1,100,000 clones, about three quarters seen once. Sequencing was carried out using memory CD4+ T cells sorted from blood. Subset specified: CD45RA-negative fraction. The receptor source for this set is a man between 18 and 35 years old in good health.

The chain employs TRBV5-5 and TRBJ1-1; 7 bases are shared with TRBD1. Germline lookup yields CDR1 SGHKS and CDR2 YYEKEE (reference sequence). After removal of 4 bases from V and 4 bases from J, the junction contained 10 bases not matched to a gene. The CDR3 spans 15 residues. CDR3: CASSVEGAGSTEAFF. CDR3 sequence (DNA): TGTGCCAGCAGCGTCGAGGGGGCGGGGAGCACTGAAGCTTTCTTT.

This chain connects TRBV10-3 to TRBJ1-1, with D maybe TRBD1 (5 bases). V lost 3 bases, J lost 1 base, and 9 bases lay in between. The CDR3 extends over 14 amino acids. CDR1 and CDR2 from the germline V gene are ENHRY and SYGVKD. The CDR3 sequence: CAISEFGGNTEAFF. The CDR3 coding sequence is TGTGCCATCAGTGAATTCGGGGGGAACACTGAAGCTTTCTTT.